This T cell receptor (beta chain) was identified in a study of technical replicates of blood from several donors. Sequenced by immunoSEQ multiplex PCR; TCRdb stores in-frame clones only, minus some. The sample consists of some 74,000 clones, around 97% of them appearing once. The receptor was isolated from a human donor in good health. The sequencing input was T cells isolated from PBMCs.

Here the CDR3 reads CASRRQGASGELFF. The CDR3 nucleotides are TGTGCCAGCAGGAGACAGGGGGCATCCGGGGAGCTGTTTTTT. V and J are TRBV5-4 and TRBJ2-2; TRBD1 agrees at 10 bases. Per germline, CDR1 SGHNT and CDR2 YYREEE (reference sequence). Unmatched junction bases numbered 4, after V lost 5 bases and J lost 6 bases. There are 14 residues in the CDR3.